Listed here is a single T cell receptor beta chain. This sample is drawn from a study of T cells expressing NK-cell markers. The wider study: One of eight sequenced donors was HCMV-seronegative; the other seven were seropositive.

After re-calling the 5' RACE reads, TCRdb lists one entry per CDR3 protein, DNA absent. The sample has under 500,000 distinct CDR3 sequences. Germline lookup yields CDR1 MNHNS and CDR2 SASEGT. CDR3 length: 16 residues. The sample consisted of blood T cells: a sorted CD56 or NKG2C T cell subset, CD4+ or CD8+ T cells, or bulk PBMC T cells (not recorded which). The origin of this receptor is a woman aged 18 to 75 in good health. V usage is TRBV6-1 and J usage is TRBJ1-4; TCRdb outputs TRBD1, but without DNA this stays unchecked. The CDR3 here is CASSRTRGTGNEKLFF.